These T cell receptor beta chains were read from a single sample in a study of blood T cell repertoires in COVID-19. Some clones are missing from TCRdb's copy, which holds only in-frame ones; the method was immunoSEQ multiplex PCR. This sample carries about 130,000 clones, around 87% of them seen once, and the ten largest clones take 2% to 2.5%. Sequenced: peripheral blood. These receptors were taken from a man aged 50 or older with active COVID-19. The CDR3 runs from the conserved cysteine through the conserved F or W. The order of the fields is D gene, J gene, clone size, V gene, CDR3 protein, CDR3 DNA. D genes are given only for firm matches. Where a row states a size, it is once, few, many or the class of an expanded clone; other rows omit it.

TRBD1,TRBJ1-1,-,TRBV5-1,CASSLGGTVSGAFF,TGCGCCAGCAGCTTGGGGGGGACAGTGTCGGGAGCTTTCTTT
-,TRBJ1-2,few,TRBV12-3/TRBV12-4,CASGTAYGYTF,TGTGCCAGCGGAACAGCCTATGGCTACACCTTC
-,TRBJ2-1,-,TRBV6-2/TRBV6-3,CASSSGASDNEQFF,TGTGCCAGCAGTTCGGGAGCCTCGGACAATGAGCAGTTCTTC
-,TRBJ2-7,-,TRBV12-5,CASGPGQSGEQYF,TGTGCTAGTGGTCCCGGACAGTCGGGGGAGCAGTACTTC
-,TRBJ1-5,-,TRBV3-1/TRBV3-2,CASSQSVRGPRNQPQHF,TGTGCCAGCAGCCAAAGTGTCAGGGGTCCCCGAAATCAGCCCCAGCATTTT
-,TRBJ1-1,-,TRBV19,CASTAQGRGEAFF,TGTGCCAGTACGGCCCAGGGCCGGGGGGAAGCTTTCTTT
-,TRBJ2-1,-,TRBV12-3/TRBV12-4,CASSLGSNEQFF,TGTGCCAGCAGTTTAGGGAGCAATGAGCAGTTCTTC
-,TRBJ2-5,-,TRBV28,CASSHRVGETQYF,TGTGCCAGCAGTCACAGGGTGGGCGAGACCCAGTACTTC
TRBD1,TRBJ1-2,few,TRBV4-2,CASSLGQALGSDYGYTF,TGTGCCAGCAGCCTAGGACAGGCTCTAGGCTCTGACTATGGCTACACCTTC
-,TRBJ2-7,-,TRBV4-1,CASSQDLGSSYEQYF,TGCGCCAGCAGCCAAGATCTGGGCAGCTCCTACGAGCAGTACTTC
-,TRBJ1-1,few,TRBV5-6,CASAPSVGGPTEAFF,TGTGCCAGCGCCCCCTCAGTCGGGGGTCCCACTGAAGCTTTCTTT
TRBD1,TRBJ1-2,few,TRBV7-9,CASSLDNRQGAYGYTF,TGTGCCAGCAGCTTAGATAATAGACAGGGAGCCTATGGCTACACCTTC
-,TRBJ2-3,-,TRBV7-2,CASSVTRRDPQYF,TGTGCCAGCAGCGTTACGCGGAGGGATCCGCAGTATTTT
TRBD1,TRBJ1-5,few,TRBV19,CASSVRQGAAQPQHF,TGTGCCAGTAGTGTACGACAGGGGGCCGCCCAGCCCCAGCATTTT
TRBD2,TRBJ2-3,-,TRBV7-6,CASSLGAGGTDTQYF,TGTGCCAGCAGCTTAGGTGCGGGGGGCACAGATACGCAGTATTTT
-,TRBJ1-2,-,TRBV6-5,CASSPGADYGYTF,TGTGCCAGCAGCCCGGGAGCCGACTATGGCTACACCTTC
-,TRBJ1-3,once,TRBV7-2,CASSFSGGAGNTIYF,TGTGCCAGCAGCTTTTCGGGGGGGGCTGGAAACACCATATATTTT
TRBD1,TRBJ1-4,-,TRBV6-5,CASSITSGGGEKLFF,TGTGCCAGCAGCATTACGTCAGGGGGTGGCGAAAAACTGTTTTTT
TRBD2,TRBJ2-3,-,TRBV7-8,CASSPTGGAWDTQYF,TGTGCCAGCAGCCCAACCGGGGGGGCATGGGATACGCAGTATTTT
-,TRBJ1-6,-,TRBV5-6,CASSFLGDYNSPLHF,TGTGCCAGCAGCTTTTTGGGAGATTATAATTCACCCCTCCACTTT
TRBD1,TRBJ2-5,-,TRBV5-1,CASSKAGTGTQETQYF,TGCGCCAGCAGCAAAGCCGGGACAGGGACTCAAGAGACCCAGTACTTC
TRBD2,TRBJ2-5,-,TRBV3-1/TRBV3-2,CASSQVGLAGEETQYF,TGTGCCAGCAGCCAAGTGGGTCTAGCGGGGGAGGAGACCCAGTACTTC
-,TRBJ2-3,-,TRBV6-6,CASSLRTRTTDTQYF,TGTGCCAGCAGTTTACGGACACGGACCACAGATACGCAGTATTTT
-,TRBJ2-7,-,TRBV7-9,CASSFSGSYEQYF,TGTGCCAGCAGCTTCTCGGGGTCCTACGAGCAGTACTTC